This TCR beta chain was recovered during a study of CD8+ T cells in alopecia areata. Study conclusions and caveats: Many expanded lesional clones remained in scalp and blood on tofacitinib.

The treatment: oral pan-JAK inhibitor, 5-10 mg twice daily. RNA, once extracted, was reverse transcribed into cDNA for use as the sequencing template. Measured with immunoSEQ multiplex PCR; TCRdb has only the in-frame clones, and not every one. The repertoire holds 210,000 or so clones, with approximately 70% as singletons. The CDR3 runs 13 residues. Germline V gives CDR1 SGHDN, CDR2 FVKESK. V lost 4 bases, J lost 4 bases, and 11 bases lay in between. On this clone itself: No antigen is known for it.

The sequence came from a human donor with alopecia areata. This chain connects TRBV14 to TRBJ2-7, with D possibly matching TRBD1 (5 bases). Sequenced here: CD4+ T cells sorted from blood, sampled around week 46, from a patient treated with tofacitinib. DNA of the CDR3: TGTGCCAGCAGCCCCAGGGATGCGTACGAGCAGTACTTC. Translated: CASSPRDAYEQYF.